One and the same sample provided the 20 T cell receptor beta chains below, sequenced in a study of Ad26.COV2.S vaccination and SARS-CoV-2 variants. Only in-frame clones appear in the TCRdb table, and some are missing; sequencing was by immunoSEQ multiplex PCR. This sample has 300,000 to 400,000 clones, with around 83% found just once. The treatment: 19 received Ad26.COV2.S at low or high dose, single or two shots; roughly five received placebo; per-sample allocation not given. The samples were gathered on day 63 after the first injection of vaccine or placebo. Material: peripheral blood, obtained in a trial of Ad26.COV2.S vaccine versus placebo. These receptors were taken from a person aged 18 to 65 who received the Ad26.COV2.S COVID-19 vaccine or a placebo.

The gene calls are TRBV5-4 and TRBJ2-2, with D tentatively TRBD1 (6 bases). This CDR3 is 15 amino acids long. Trimming removed 4 bases from V and 4 bases from J, with 14 bases in between. Germline V gene lookup returns CDR1 SGHNT and CDR2 YYREEE (reference sequence). CDR3 coding DNA: TGTGCCAGCAGCCCCGAAGGGGGTCTCACCGGGGAGCTGTTTTTT. Amino acid sequence: CASSPEGGLTGELFF.

This clone showed up just a few times. The rearrangement uses TRBV6-2 or TRBV6-3 and TRBJ1-1, with D perhaps TRBD1 (5 bases). The CDR3 covers 16 residues. V shed 4 bases and J shed 3 bases, with 18 bases lying between them. Germline V lookup: CDR1 MNHEY, CDR2 SVGEGT. The CDR3: CASSSHLTAGDTEAFF. The CDR3 nucleotides read TGTGCCAGCAGTTCTCACCTGACAGCGGGAGACACTGAAGCTTTCTTT.

The chain links TRBV20-1 to TRBJ2-5, with D unresolved. The ends were cut back, 0 bases at V and 5 bases at J, with 4 bases in the middle. Per the germline V gene, CDR1 is DFQATT and CDR2 is SNEGSKA (reference sequence). The CDR3 contains 11 residues. CDR3 protein: CSAREIETQYF. In nucleotides, the CDR3 is TGCAGTGCTAGAGAAATTGAGACCCAGTACTTC.

A single count supports this clone. V is TRBV9 and J is TRBJ1-4; unclear D gene. The germline gives CDR1 SGDLS, CDR2 YYNGEE. The CDR3 loop spans 14 amino acids. V lost 4 bases and J 5 bases, leaving 12 bases between the germline ends. Here the CDR3 DNA reads TGTGCCAGCAGCTTTGGCCCTCTAAATGAAAAACTGTTTTTT. Translated: CASSFGPLNEKLFF.

This clone has just one count. This chain connects TRBV6-2 or TRBV6-3 to TRBJ2-2; 9 bases fit TRBD1. V was pared by 7 bases and J by 4 bases, with 13 bases of the junction left unmatched. The CDR3 contains 17 residues. Germline CDR1 reads MNHEY; CDR2 reads SVGEGT. CDR3 sequence: CASTPIPGQGSTGELFF. The CDR3, as DNA: TGTGCCAGCACCCCAATTCCGGGACAGGGTTCCACCGGGGAGCTGTTTTTT.

The rearrangement uses TRBV5-1 and TRBJ2-1, with D perhaps TRBD1 (6 bases). Trimming cost V 0 bases and J 5 bases, with 15 bases left between them. The V gene's germline CDR1 is SGHRS and CDR2 YFSETQ. This CDR3 has 16 amino acids. The CDR3 DNA sequence: TGCGCCAGCAGCTTGGTCAGGGGTAAAATGGACAATGAGCAGTTCTTC. As protein: CASSLVRGKMDNEQFF. Full variable domain (outside the CDR3, taken from reference TRBV5-1 and TRBJ2-1): KAGVTQTPRYLIKTRGQQVTLSCSPISGHRSVSWYQQTPGQGLQFLFEYFSETQRNKGNFPGRFSGRQFSNSRSEMNVSTLELGDSALYLCASSLVRGKMDNEQFFGPGTRLTVL.

This clone was seen more than once but under ten times. The rearrangement joins TRBV30 to TRBJ2-2; 10 bases are a match to TRBD1. The CDR3 is made up of 14 amino acids. Looked up from germline, CDR1 is GTSNPN and CDR2 is SVGIG (reference sequence). The V segment lost 5 bases and the J segment 5 bases; nucleotides outside the gene matches: 5. The CDR3 nucleotides read TGTGCCTGGCTGGACAGGGGGGAAACCGGGGAGCTGTTTTTT. Residues: CAWLDRGETGELFF.

The chain couples TRBV18 to TRBJ2-3; 9 bases align to TRBD2. The CDR3 runs 16 residues. V shed 4 bases, J shed 5 bases, and the junction held 10 bases outside the gene matches. CDR1 KGHSH and CDR2 LQKENI come from the germline V gene. CDR3 sequence (DNA): TGTGCCAGCTCACTTTTAGCGGGGGCCCGGGAAGATACGCAGTATTTT. Translation gives CASSLLAGAREDTQYF.

V usage is TRBV7-3 and J usage is TRBJ2-1; D might be TRBD1 (6 bases). Trimming pared 4 bases from V and 8 bases from J, leaving 18 bases between. CDR1 is SGHTA, CDR2 FQGTGA, per germline. CDR3 length equals 15 residues. The CDR3 DNA follows: TGTGCCAGCAGCTCGACGTTTGGAAACAGGGATGAGCAGTTCTTC. As protein: CASSSTFGNRDEQFF.

This chain connects TRBV7-2 to TRBJ2-2; D is uncertain. V lost 1 base, J lost 9 bases, and 6 bases lay in between. The CDR3 length is 12 residues. Germline-derived CDR1 and CDR2 are SGHTA and FQGNSA. DNA of the CDR3: TGTGCCAGCAGCTTAGTGGGCAGGGAGCTGTTTTTT. Protein: CASSLVGRELFF.

This clone was found once. The gene calls are TRBV20-1 and TRBJ2-3; D not certain. Trimming left V 5 bases short and J 2 bases short, with 5 bases between. Germline values: CDR1 DFQATT, CDR2 SNEGSKA (reference sequence). The CDR3 has 11 residues. The CDR3: CSADATDTQYF. CDR3 nucleotides: TGCAGTGCTGACGCCACAGATACGCAGTATTTT.

The chain links TRBV5-6 to TRBJ1-2; TRBD1 is a possible D gene (5 bases). This CDR3 is 14 amino acids long. Germline CDR1 SGHDT, CDR2 YYEEEE. V was trimmed by 0 bases and J by 6 bases, leaving 12 bases between them. The DNA for the CDR3 is TGTGCCAGCAGCTTGGCCCCAGTGGGGGATGGCTACACCTTC. Protein: CASSLAPVGDGYTF.

The V call is TRBV3-1 (or the pseudogene TRBV3-2), the J call TRBJ2-7; D could derive from TRBD1 or TRBD2 (6 bases each). Germline lookup yields CDR1 LGHDT and CDR2 YNNKEL (reference sequence). This CDR3 contains 15 residues. V shed 1 base and J shed 4 bases, with 14 bases lying between them. CDR3 amino acids: CASSQGYGGWYEQYF. CDR3 coding DNA: TGTGCCAGCAGCCAAGGGTACGGGGGCTGGTACGAGCAGTACTTC.

The genes are TRBV30 and TRBJ1-5; D ambiguous. The CDR3 runs 13 residues. Germline CDR1 is GTSNPN and CDR2 is SVGIG (reference sequence). Trimming removed 1 base from V and 4 bases from J, with 8 bases in between. The CDR3 nucleotides are TGTGCCTGGAGTGAGAGCACAAATCAGCCCCAGCATTTT. It specifies CAWSESTNQPQHF.

This chain uses TRBV4-3 with TRBJ1-3; D not resolved. This CDR3 region has 14 residues. Looked up from germline, CDR1 is LGHNA and CDR2 is YSLEER. V was pared by 2 bases and J by 2 bases, with 7 bases between. The CDR3 loop is CASSQQGTGNTIYF. The CDR3 DNA is TGCGCCAGCAGCCAACAAGGGACTGGAAACACCATATATTTT.

The chain is built from TRBV6-2 or TRBV6-3 and TRBJ2-3, with TRBD2 matching over 8 bases. The CDR3 contains 14 residues. With V trimmed by 5 bases and J by 3 bases, 4 bases remained unmatched. Germline assignment: CDR1 MNHEY and CDR2 SVGEGT. CDR3 sequence reads: CASSSGGWTDTQYF. The CDR3, as DNA: TGTGCCAGCAGTAGCGGGGGATGGACAGATACGCAGTATTTT.

V is TRBV19 and J is TRBJ2-1; D might be TRBD2 (5 bases). This CDR3 contains 14 residues. Germline CDR1 reads LNHDA; CDR2 reads SQIVND (reference sequence). With 6 bases removed from V and 8 bases from J, the gap between germline ends came to 17 bases. Here the CDR3 DNA reads TGTGCCAGTAGGCTCGGGCGGGTAGCAGATGAGCAGTTCTTC. Encoded protein: CASRLGRVADEQFF.

This clone appeared a single time. The chain recombines TRBV11-2 with TRBJ2-5; 13 nucleotides align to TRBD2. The end of the DNA is better explained by TRBJ2-7, so the J call may be wrong. CDR3 size: 16 residues. CDR1 is SGHAT and CDR2 is FQNNGV in the germline V gene. The chain's CDR3 is CASSPHLGTSGNEQYF. The CDR3 coding sequence is TGTGCCAGCAGCCCTCACCTGGGGACTAGCGGGAACGAGCAGTACTTC.

The CDR3, as DNA: TGTGCCAGCAGCTTATTGGCAGGGATGATGGTGAATGAGCAGTTCTTC. Its protein is CASSLLAGMMVNEQFF. The chain combines TRBV7-2 with TRBJ2-1; D possibly corresponds to TRBD1 (5 bases). The V end lost 2 bases, the J end lost 7 bases, and 18 bases lay between the germline ends. The CDR3 has 16 residues. CDR1 is SGHTA, CDR2 FQGNSA, per germline. Complete variable domain (other parts from reference TRBV7-2 and TRBJ2-1): GAGVSQSPSNKVTEKGKDVELRCDPISGHTALYWYRQSLGQGLEFLIYFQGNSAPDKSGLPSDRFSAERTGGSVSTLTIQRTQQEDSAVYLCASSLLAGMMVNEQFFGPGTRLTVL.

This clone was counted a single time. This chain connects TRBV5-8 to TRBJ1-6; weak D call: TRBD1 (5 bases). Trimming left V 0 bases short and J 11 bases short, with 15 bases between. CDR1 is SGHTS, CDR2 YDEGEE, per germline. CDR3 length: 15 amino acids. For the CDR3, the DNA is TGTGCCAGCAGCTTGGTGTGGGGCGGTAGTACACCCCTCCACTTT. Amino acids: CASSLVWGGSTPLHF.